A single sample gave rise to the 23 T cell receptor beta chains below, sequenced in a study of blood T cell repertoires in COVID-19. The protocol was immunoSEQ multiplex PCR, while the TCRdb copy is restricted to in-frame clones and leaves out a portion. Among around 380,000 clones listed, 81% were seen once. Sequencing input: peripheral blood. These receptors all come from a human donor with acute or convalescent COVID-19. The donor label of this sample is uncertain.

This rearrangement joins TRBV2 to TRBJ2-7; 7 bases match TRBD2. In germline, CDR1 is SNHLY, CDR2 FYNNEI. The V segment lost 2 bases and the J segment 6 bases; nucleotides outside the gene matches: 7. The CDR3 consists of 14 residues. CDR3: CASSEQQGGCEQYF. The DNA for the CDR3 is TGTGCCAGCAGTGAACAGCAGGGAGGGTGCGAGCAGTACTTC. The full variable domain, in which reference TRBV2 and TRBJ2-7 provide the parts outside the CDR3, is EPEVTQTPSHQVTQMGQEVILRCVPISNHLYFYWYRQILGQKVEFLVSFYNNEISEKSEIFDDQFSVERPDGSNFTLKIRSTKLEDSAMYFCASSEQQGGCEQYFGPGTRLTVT.

The chain carries TRBV10-3 and TRBJ1-1; D may be TRBD1 (5 bases). CDR1 is ENHRY, CDR2 SYGVKD, per germline. CDR3 size: 12 residues. V was clipped by 3 bases and J by 5 bases, with 7 bases between them. The CDR3 DNA follows: TGTGCCATCAGTGATGGGGCTACTGAAGCTTTCTTT. Translating it yields CAISDGATEAFF.

The chain joins TRBV6-5 to TRBJ2-3; 9 bases are shared with TRBD1. Germline V gene lookup returns CDR1 MNHEY and CDR2 SVGAGI. Trimming took 4 bases from V and 5 from J; bases not matched to a gene: 7. The CDR3 is 15 residues long. CDR3 nucleotides: TGTGCCAGCAGTTCTCGGACAGGGGAGTTAGATACGCAGTATTTT. This sequence encodes CASSSRTGELDTQYF.

This clone was seen more than once but under ten times. This chain connects TRBV6-5 to TRBJ1-1; D uncertain. This CDR3 has 16 residues. Germline assignment: CDR1 MNHEY and CDR2 SVGAGI. Between the trimmed V and J ends, which lost 0 bases and 1 base, there was a span of 12 bases. This CDR3 is CASSYSFGLANTEAFF. The CDR3 coding sequence is TGTGCCAGCAGTTACTCATTCGGGTTGGCGAACACTGAAGCTTTCTTT.

The chain employs TRBV18 and TRBJ1-3; 8 bases are shared with TRBD1. CDR3 size: 14 residues. CDR1 and CDR2 (germline): KGHSH, LQKENI. J gave up 4 bases and V 1 base, and 0 bases lay outside the gene matches. As DNA, the CDR3 is TGTGCCAGCTCACCACGGACAGGGGGAAACACCATATATTTT. It translates to CASSPRTGGNTIYF.

The V and J genes are TRBV7-6 and TRBJ2-7, with TRBD1 identical over 8 bases. The CDR3 loop spans 15 amino acids. Losses at the gene ends were 3 bases for V and 6 bases for J; bases not matched to a gene: 10. Germline CDR1 and CDR2: SGHVS and FNYEAQ. The CDR3 is CASSLYGTGPAEQYF. CDR3 sequence (DNA): TGTGCCAGCAGCTTGTACGGGACAGGACCCGCCGAGCAGTACTTC.

This clone came up once. The J gene is TRBJ2-7, the V gene TRBV5-5, with 7 bases fitting TRBD1. The CDR3 extends over 14 amino acids. Germline lookup yields CDR1 SGHKS and CDR2 YYEKEE (reference sequence). V was pared by 4 bases and J by 1 base, with 5 bases of the junction left unmatched. The CDR3, as DNA: TGTGCCAGCAGCCGAAGGACAGGTTCCTACGAGCAGTACTTC. It yields the protein CASSRRTGSYEQYF.

CDR3 in DNA: TGTGCCAGCAGTGTCCGGGACAGAAATTCACCCCTCCACTTT. This translates into CASSVRDRNSPLHF. The V call is TRBV2, the J call TRBJ1-6, with 7 nucleotides matching TRBD1. The CDR3 length is 14 residues. Germline CDR1 reads SNHLY; CDR2 reads FYNNEI. After removal of 4 bases from V and 7 bases from J, the junction contained 4 bases not matched to a gene.

The chain's CDR3 is CATSDLMGHSGELFF. CDR3 coding DNA: TGTGCCACCAGTGATTTGATGGGGCATTCCGGGGAGCTGTTTTTT. This chain links TRBV24-1 with TRBJ2-2, with D possibly TRBD1 on 5 matching bases. V was clipped by 0 bases and J by 6 bases, with 10 bases between them. There are 15 residues in the CDR3. Germline V gene lookup returns CDR1 KGHDR and CDR2 SFDVKD.

This clone was observed a handful of times. V is TRBV10-1 and J is TRBJ2-3; possible D gene TRBD2, 6 bases. V dropped 3 bases and J dropped 2 bases, with 9 bases sitting between them. Germline CDR1 and CDR2: WNHNN and SYGVQD (reference sequence). There are 14 residues in the CDR3. CDR3 sequence reads: CASSDPGDTDTQYF. CDR3 DNA sequence: TGCGCCAGCAGTGACCCGGGGGACACAGATACGCAGTATTTT.

The chain is built from TRBV5-4 and TRBJ1-2; TRBD1 is a possible D gene (6 bases). V lost 1 base, J lost 0 bases, and 13 bases lay in between. Germline CDR1 is SGHNT and CDR2 is YYREEE (reference sequence). The CDR3 extends over 16 amino acids. The CDR3 loop reads CASSLRRGSANYGYTF. In DNA form, the CDR3 reads TGTGCCAGCAGCTTGCGCAGGGGCTCGGCTAACTATGGCTACACCTTC.

This clone turned up a few times. The J gene is TRBJ2-1, the V gene TRBV7-2, with 12 bases matching TRBD2. Per germline, CDR1 SGHTA and CDR2 FQGNSA. The CDR3 spans 19 residues. V lost 2 bases and J lost 4; bases outside the gene matches: 12. CDR3 DNA: TGTGCCAGCAGCTTAACCGCTAGCGGGGGGGCCTATCGGTACAATGAGCAGTTCTTC. Amino acids: CASSLTASGGAYRYNEQFF.

The chain links TRBV5-8 to TRBJ1-2; maybe TRBD1 (5 bases). Germline loops: CDR1 SGHTS, CDR2 YDEGEE. V lost 2 bases to trimming and J lost 1 base, with 9 bases between them. The CDR3 runs 14 residues. The CDR3 nucleotides read TGTGCCAGCAGCTTCGGGGGGGATAACTATGGCTACACCTTC. Protein: CASSFGGDNYGYTF.

CDR3 residues: CASSFVVRTSGRYEQYF. The CDR3 DNA sequence: TGTGCCAGCAGCTTCGTGGTCCGGACTAGCGGGCGCTACGAGCAGTACTTC. This chain uses TRBV5-4 with TRBJ2-7; the match to TRBD2 covers 11 bases. CDR3 length: 17 residues. Unmatched junction bases numbered 10, after V lost 2 bases and J lost 3 bases. Germline V lookup: CDR1 SGHNT, CDR2 YYREEE (reference sequence). Together with reference TRBV5-4 and TRBJ2-7, the CDR3 gives the full variable domain: ETGVTQSPTHLIKTRGQQVTLRCSSQSGHNTVSWYQQALGQGPQFIFQYYREEENGRGNFPPRFSGLQFPNYSSELNVNALELDDSALYLCASSFVVRTSGRYEQYFGPGTRLTVT.

Many counts were recorded for this clone. The chain recombines TRBV7-9 with TRBJ2-1, with a possible D match to TRBD2 (6 bases). Germline V gene data show CDR1 as SEHNR and CDR2 as FQNEAQ (reference sequence). The CDR3 spans 15 residues. V lost 4 bases, J lost 8 bases, and 18 bases lay in between. DNA of the CDR3: TGTGCCAGCAGCTATATAGGGACTGGGTTAGATGAGCAGTTCTTC. Amino acid sequence: CASSYIGTGLDEQFF.

The CDR3 sequence: CASSARQGAQDYGYTF. As DNA, the CDR3 is TGCGCCAGCAGCGCGCGACAGGGGGCGCAGGACTATGGCTACACCTTC. The chain is built from TRBV5-1 and TRBJ1-2; 10 positions match TRBD1. Losses at the gene ends were 4 bases for V and 3 bases for J; bases not matched to a gene: 9. The germline gives CDR1 SGHRS, CDR2 YFSETQ. The CDR3 is 16 residues long.

The rearrangement links TRBV6-5 to TRBJ2-1; 10 positions match TRBD2. This CDR3 region has 15 residues. Trimming at V came to 7 bases and at J to 5 bases, leaving 8 bases not matched to a gene. The germline CDR1 and CDR2 sequences are MNHEY and SVGAGI. CDR3 nucleotides: TGTGCCAGCAAGGCTAGCGGGAGTGTCCACAATGAGCAGTTCTTC. Its protein is CASKASGSVHNEQFF.

The rearrangement uses TRBV7-8 and TRBJ2-2; 8 bases match TRBD1. The junction had 9 bases not matched to a gene; V was cut back by 8 bases and J by 4 bases. The CDR3 is 15 residues long. Germline lookup yields CDR1 SGHVS and CDR2 FQNEAQ. CDR3 nucleotide sequence: TGTGCCAGCGGACGACAGGGGCGGGTCACCGGGGAGCTGTTTTTT. Translation: CASGRQGRVTGELFF.

The chain links TRBV5-6 to TRBJ1-5; a weak D match, TRBD1 (6 bases). Trimming left V 2 bases short and J 5 bases short, with 8 bases between. The CDR3 is 13 amino acids. Germline V CDR1 and CDR2: SGHDT, YYEEEE. CDR3 residues: CASSFTGYQPQHF. The CDR3 DNA follows: TGTGCCAGCAGCTTCACAGGGTATCAGCCCCAGCATTTT.

The chain recombines TRBV6-2 or TRBV6-3 with TRBJ1-2; D is ambiguous. The V end was cut by 6 bases, the J end by 4 bases, with 9 bases between. The germline V gene has CDR1 MNHEY and CDR2 SVGEGT. The CDR3 totals 12 residues. In nucleotides, the CDR3 is TGTGCCAGCAGCCGGGGAGCCTATGGCTACACCTTC. Translated, it gives CASSRGAYGYTF.

This clone has more than one count but fewer than ten. The chain uses TRBV2 and TRBJ2-4; TRBD1 might be the D (5 bases). The V end was cut by 3 bases, the J end by 0 bases, with 12 bases between. The CDR3 loop spans 16 amino acids. The germline V gene encodes CDR1 SNHLY and CDR2 FYNNEI. As DNA, the CDR3 is TGTGCCAGCAGTGAGTGGACATTTACAGCCAAAAACATTCAGTACTTC. Protein product: CASSEWTFTAKNIQYF.

The chain has TRBV2 and TRBJ2-1; tentatively, D is TRBD1 (6 bases). The germline V and J ends were trimmed by 6 bases and 1 base, with 13 bases remaining between them. Germline V gene data show CDR1 as SNHLY and CDR2 as FYNNEI. This CDR3 has 15 amino acids. CDR3 DNA: TGTGCCAGCAGCCCTCAGGGGATTTCCTACAATGAGCAGTTCTTC. It encodes CASSPQGISYNEQFF. The full variable domain, rest sourced from reference TRBV2 and TRBJ2-1, is EPEVTQTPSHQVTQMGQEVILRCVPISNHLYFYWYRQILGQKVEFLVSFYNNEISEKSEIFDDQFSVERPDGSNFTLKIRSTKLEDSAMYFCASSPQGISYNEQFFGPGTRLTVL.

Turning to this clone: This sample includes further DNA sequences coding for the same CDR3. The rearrangement uses TRBV12-3 or TRBV12-4 and TRBJ1-1; D gene ambiguous. There are 13 residues in the CDR3. V was trimmed by 1 base and J by 2 bases, leaving 5 bases between them. The DNA for the CDR3 is TGTGCCAGCAGTTTAGGGCAAAACACTGAAGCTTTCTTT. This encodes CASSLGQNTEAFF.